This T cell receptor (beta chain) appears in the sequencing data of a study of blood T cell repertoires in COVID-19. Germline assignment: CDR1 LNHDA and CDR2 SQIVND (reference sequence). This CDR3 comprises 13 residues. V was shortened by 4 bases and J by 5 bases, with 11 bases between the two germline ends. Measured with immunoSEQ multiplex PCR; TCRdb has only the in-frame clones, and not every one. Among more than 150,000 clones listed, around nine tenths were seen once. The V gene is TRBV19, the J gene TRBJ1-2; D may be TRBD1 (6 bases). The sample taken for sequencing was peripheral blood. The TCR was taken from a woman aged 70-85 years with COVID-19, enrolled during active disease. CDR3 in amino acids: CASSNRDIYGYTF. The CDR3, as DNA: TGTGCCAGTAGTAATCGGGACATATATGGCTACACCTTC.